The 7 T cell receptor beta chains presented below share a single source sample, sequenced in a study of tumour-infiltrating T cells in Burkitt lymphoma. Profiling relied on immunoSEQ multiplex PCR, and the TCRdb table lists in-frame clones only, not all of them. Here the sample spans 11,000 to 15,000 clones, roughly 80% being singletons. Sequenced input: tumor tissue. The receptor set was obtained from a human donor with diffuse large B-cell lymphoma.

This chain connects TRBV4-1 to TRBJ2-4; TRBD2 is a possible D gene (5 bases). Germline assignment: CDR1 MGHRA and CDR2 YSYEKL. Trimming took 3 bases from V and 8 from J, leaving 17 bases between them. The CDR3 runs to 15 residues. The CDR3, as DNA: TGCGCCAGCAGCCAGGGTGGCCTCGAGGGAGACATTCAGTACTTC. It encodes CASSQGGLEGDIQYF.

The rearrangement uses TRBV4-2 and TRBJ2-1, with 10 bases lining up with TRBD2. Germline loops: CDR1 LGHNA, CDR2 YNFKEQ. This CDR3 contains 16 residues. With V trimmed by 0 bases and J by 7 bases, 6 bases remained unmatched. CDR3 in DNA: TGTGCCAGCAGCCAAGAGGCTAGCGGGAGTTCTAATGAGCAGTTCTTC. Encoded protein: CASSQEASGSSNEQFF.

This clone has more than one count but fewer than ten. V gene TRBV10-2 combines with J gene TRBJ2-1; tentative D call: TRBD2 (5 bases). This CDR3 has 16 residues. V was clipped by 3 bases and J by 8 bases, with 20 bases between them. Germline assignment: CDR1 WSHSY and CDR2 SAAADI. The CDR3 DNA reads TGCGCCAGCAGTGACCACGAGGGCCGAGGGTTGGATGAGCAGTTCTTC. Translation gives CASSDHEGRGLDEQFF.

The chain employs TRBV9 and TRBJ2-1; the match to TRBD2 covers 10 bases. CDR1 and CDR2 from the germline V gene are SGDLS and YYNGEE. The CDR3 length is 20 residues. V trimming: 2 bases; J trimming: 4 bases; junction bases outside the gene matches: 18. CDR3 DNA: TGTGCCAGCAGCGTCCCCTATGGTCCCCCCTCTAGCGGGAGTTACAATGAGCAGTTCTTC. Protein: CASSVPYGPPSSGSYNEQFF.

V gene TRBV5-5 combines with J gene TRBJ2-1, with TRBD2 matching 8 bases. This CDR3 is built from 15 residues. J gave up 9 bases and V 4 bases, and 12 bases lay outside the gene matches. The V gene's germline CDR1 is SGHKS and CDR2 YYEKEE (reference sequence). CDR3 protein: CASSPRVAGWVEQFF. CDR3 DNA: TGTGCCAGCAGCCCCCGGGTAGCGGGATGGGTTGAGCAGTTCTTC.

This clone was seen a handful of times. The chain links TRBV6-5 to TRBJ1-1, with unresolved D. The germline V gene encodes CDR1 MNHEY and CDR2 SVGAGI. The CDR3 consists of 14 residues. V was clipped by 4 bases and J by 5 bases, with 14 bases between them. CDR3 sequence: CASSSFHEGTEAFF. The CDR3 DNA is TGTGCCAGCAGTTCGTTCCATGAGGGAACTGAAGCTTTCTTT.

Judged by abundance, this clone is medium-sized. The V gene is TRBV15, the J gene TRBJ1-5, with a weak D call TRBD1 (6 bases). V was clipped by 1 base and J by 4 bases, with 11 bases between them. The CDR3 is 15 residues long. From germline, CDR1 is LNHNV and CDR2 YYDKDF (reference sequence). For the CDR3, the DNA is TGTGCCACCAGCAGAGTACCACAGGGTAATCAGCCCCAGCATTTT. Protein sequence: CATSRVPQGNQPQHF.